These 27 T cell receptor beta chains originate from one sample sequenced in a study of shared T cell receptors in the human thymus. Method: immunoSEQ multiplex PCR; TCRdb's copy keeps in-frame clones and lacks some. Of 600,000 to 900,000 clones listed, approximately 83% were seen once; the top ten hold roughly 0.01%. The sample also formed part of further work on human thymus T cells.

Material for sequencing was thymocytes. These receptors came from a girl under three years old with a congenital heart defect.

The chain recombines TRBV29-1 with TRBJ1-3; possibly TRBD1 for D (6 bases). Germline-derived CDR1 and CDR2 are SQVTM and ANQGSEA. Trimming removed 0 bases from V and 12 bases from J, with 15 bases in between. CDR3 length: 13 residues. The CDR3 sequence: CSVEDQAGGGIYF. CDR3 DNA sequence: TGCAGCGTTGAAGATCAGGCGGGGGGCGGCATATATTTT.

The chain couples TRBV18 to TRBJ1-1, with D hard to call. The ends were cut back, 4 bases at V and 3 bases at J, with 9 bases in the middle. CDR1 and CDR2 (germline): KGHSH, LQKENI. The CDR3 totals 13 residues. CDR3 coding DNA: TGTGCCAGCTCACTCGCTTCGGACACTGAAGCTTTCTTT. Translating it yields CASSLASDTEAFF.

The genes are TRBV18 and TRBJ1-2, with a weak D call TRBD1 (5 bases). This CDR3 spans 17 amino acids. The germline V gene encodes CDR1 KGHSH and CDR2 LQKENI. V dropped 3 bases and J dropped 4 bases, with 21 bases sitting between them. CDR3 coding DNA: TGTGCCAGCTCACCTAGAGTGGAGACAGCGCTCCCCTATGGCTACACCTTC. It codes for CASSPRVETALPYGYTF. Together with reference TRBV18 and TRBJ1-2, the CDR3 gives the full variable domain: NAGVMQNPRHLVRRRGQEARLRCSPMKGHSHVYWYRQLPEEGLKFMVYLQKENIIDESGMPKERFSAEFPKEGPSILRIQQVVRGDSAAYFCASSPRVETALPYGYTFGSGTRLTVV.

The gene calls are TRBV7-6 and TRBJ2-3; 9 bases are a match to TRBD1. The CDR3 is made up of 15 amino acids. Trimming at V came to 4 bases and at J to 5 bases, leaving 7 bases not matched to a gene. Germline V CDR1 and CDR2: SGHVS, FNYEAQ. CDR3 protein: CASSSLRDREDTQYF. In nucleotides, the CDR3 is TGTGCCAGCAGCTCCTTGAGGGACAGGGAAGATACGCAGTATTTT.

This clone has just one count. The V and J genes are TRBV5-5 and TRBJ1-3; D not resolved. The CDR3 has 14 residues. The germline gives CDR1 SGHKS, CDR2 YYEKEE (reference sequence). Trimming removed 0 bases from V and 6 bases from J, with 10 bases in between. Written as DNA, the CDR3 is TGTGCCAGCAGCTTGGGGCCGTCTCCAAACACCATATATTTT. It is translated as CASSLGPSPNTIYF.

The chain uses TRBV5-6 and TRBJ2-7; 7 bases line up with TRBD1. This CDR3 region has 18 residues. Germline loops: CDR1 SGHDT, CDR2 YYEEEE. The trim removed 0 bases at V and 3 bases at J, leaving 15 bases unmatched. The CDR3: CASSLGMGTEFMFYEQYF. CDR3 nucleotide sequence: TGTGCCAGCAGCTTGGGAATGGGGACAGAATTTATGTTCTACGAGCAGTACTTC.

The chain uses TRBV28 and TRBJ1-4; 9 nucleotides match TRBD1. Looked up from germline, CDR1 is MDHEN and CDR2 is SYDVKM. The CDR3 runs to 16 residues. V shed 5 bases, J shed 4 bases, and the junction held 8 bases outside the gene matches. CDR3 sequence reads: CASSTHHRGHNEKLFF. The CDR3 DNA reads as TGTGCCAGCAGTACACACCACAGGGGGCATAATGAAAAACTGTTTTTT.

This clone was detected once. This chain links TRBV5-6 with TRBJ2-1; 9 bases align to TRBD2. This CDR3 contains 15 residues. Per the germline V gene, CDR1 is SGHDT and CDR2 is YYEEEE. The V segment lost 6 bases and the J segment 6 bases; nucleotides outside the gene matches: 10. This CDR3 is CASKQSGGPSNEQFF. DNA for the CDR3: TGTGCCAGCAAGCAGAGCGGGGGGCCGTCCAATGAGCAGTTCTTC. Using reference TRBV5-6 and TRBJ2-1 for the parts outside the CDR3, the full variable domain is DAGVTQSPTHLIKTRGQQVTLRCSPKSGHDTVSWYQQALGQGPQFIFQYYEEEERQRGNFPDRFSGHQFPNYSSELNVNALLLGDSALYLCASKQSGGPSNEQFFGPGTRLTVL.

The CDR3 protein is CASSQNQAEKLFF. The CDR3, as DNA: TGTGCCAGCTCACAAAATCAGGCGGAAAAACTGTTTTTT. J is TRBJ1-4 and V is TRBV18; the D is unclear. CDR3 size: 13 residues. V lost 4 bases to trimming and J lost 8 bases, with 11 bases between them. Germline V lookup: CDR1 KGHSH, CDR2 LQKENI. Using reference TRBV18 and TRBJ1-4 for the parts outside the CDR3, the full variable domain is NAGVMQNPRHLVRRRGQEARLRCSPMKGHSHVYWYRQLPEEGLKFMVYLQKENIIDESGMPKERFSAEFPKEGPSILRIQQVVRGDSAAYFCASSQNQAEKLFFGSGTQLSVL.

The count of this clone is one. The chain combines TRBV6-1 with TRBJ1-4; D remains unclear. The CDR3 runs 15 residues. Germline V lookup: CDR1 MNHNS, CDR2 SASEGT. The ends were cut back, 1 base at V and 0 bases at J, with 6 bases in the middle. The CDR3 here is CASSEVPSTNEKLFF. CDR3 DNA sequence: TGTGCCAGCAGTGAAGTTCCCTCAACTAATGAAAAACTGTTTTTT.

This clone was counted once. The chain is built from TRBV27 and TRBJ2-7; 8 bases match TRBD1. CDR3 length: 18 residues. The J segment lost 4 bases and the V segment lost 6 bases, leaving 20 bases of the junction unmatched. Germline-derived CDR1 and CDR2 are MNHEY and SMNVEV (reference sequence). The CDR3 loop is CASSPIILVGQVRYEQYF. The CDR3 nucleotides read TGTGCCAGCAGCCCTATTATCCTAGTGGGACAGGTGAGGTACGAGCAGTACTTC.

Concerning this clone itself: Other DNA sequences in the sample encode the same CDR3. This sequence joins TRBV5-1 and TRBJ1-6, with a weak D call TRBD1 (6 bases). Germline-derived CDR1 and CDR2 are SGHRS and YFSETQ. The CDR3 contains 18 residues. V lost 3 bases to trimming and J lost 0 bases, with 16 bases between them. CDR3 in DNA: TGCGCCAGCAGCTCTGGACAAGGGGGAAGCTCCTATAATTCACCCCTCCACTTT. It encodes CASSSGQGGSSYNSPLHF.

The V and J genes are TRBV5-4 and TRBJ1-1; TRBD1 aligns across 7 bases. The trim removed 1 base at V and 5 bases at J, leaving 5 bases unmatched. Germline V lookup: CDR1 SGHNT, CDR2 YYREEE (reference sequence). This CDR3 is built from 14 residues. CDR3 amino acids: CASSLLARGTEAFF. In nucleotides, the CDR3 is TGTGCCAGCAGCTTGTTAGCCAGGGGGACTGAAGCTTTCTTT.

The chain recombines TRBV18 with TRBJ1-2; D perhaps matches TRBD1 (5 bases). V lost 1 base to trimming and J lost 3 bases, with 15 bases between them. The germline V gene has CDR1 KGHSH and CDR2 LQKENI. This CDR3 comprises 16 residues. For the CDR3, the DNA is TGTGCCAGCTCACCACGGATCGGGGGTTTCTACTATGGCTACACCTTC. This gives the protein CASSPRIGGFYYGYTF.

The CDR3 loop is CASSLGSSASGGFYNEQFF. Here the CDR3 DNA reads TGTGCCAGCAGCTTGGGAAGTTCGGCTAGCGGGGGGTTTTACAATGAGCAGTTCTTC. The chain uses TRBV7-2 and TRBJ2-1; 11 nucleotides line up with TRBD2. Germline trimming cut 3 bases from V and 4 bases from J; bases unmatched to any gene: 14. CDR3 length: 19 amino acids. The germline V gene has CDR1 SGHTA and CDR2 FQGNSA.

In DNA form, the CDR3 reads TGTGCCAGCAGTTCGGGGAGGGTGATGACTAATGAAAAACTGTTTTTT. This sequence encodes CASSSGRVMTNEKLFF. This sequence joins TRBV28 and TRBJ1-4; D uncertain. Trimming left V 4 bases short and J 2 bases short, with 14 bases between. The CDR3 totals 16 residues. Germline lookup yields CDR1 MDHEN and CDR2 SYDVKM.

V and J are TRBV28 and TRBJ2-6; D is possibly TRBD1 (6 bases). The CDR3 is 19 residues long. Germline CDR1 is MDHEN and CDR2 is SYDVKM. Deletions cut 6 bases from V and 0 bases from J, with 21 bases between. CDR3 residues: CASRAQTGPALSGANVLTF. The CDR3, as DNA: TGTGCCAGCAGAGCCCAGACAGGCCCCGCGCTCTCTGGGGCCAACGTCCTGACTTTC.

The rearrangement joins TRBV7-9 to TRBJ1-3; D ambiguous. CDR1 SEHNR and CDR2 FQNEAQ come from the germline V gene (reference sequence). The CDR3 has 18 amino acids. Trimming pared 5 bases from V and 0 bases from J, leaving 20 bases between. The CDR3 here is CASSGLLDHRDSGNTIYF. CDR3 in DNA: TGTGCCAGCAGCGGACTCCTGGACCATCGTGACTCTGGAAACACCATATATTTT.

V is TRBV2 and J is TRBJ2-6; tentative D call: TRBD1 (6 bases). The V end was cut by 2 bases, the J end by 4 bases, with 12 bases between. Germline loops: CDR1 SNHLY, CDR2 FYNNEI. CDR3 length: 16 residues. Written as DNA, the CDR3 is TGTGCCAGCAGTGAACTATCAGGGGCGGGGGCCAACGTCCTGACTTTC. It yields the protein CASSELSGAGANVLTF.

CDR3 nucleotide sequence: TGTGCCAGCAGAAATTGCGCGTCGGGACTAGCGGGGGTGAACACCGGGGAGCTGTTTTTT. It codes for CASRNCASGLAGVNTGELFF. V and J are TRBV28 and TRBJ2-2, with 14 bases that match TRBD2. Germline CDR1 and CDR2: MDHEN and SYDVKM. Trimming removed 6 bases from V and 1 base from J; junction bases left unmatched: 13. This CDR3 contains 20 residues.

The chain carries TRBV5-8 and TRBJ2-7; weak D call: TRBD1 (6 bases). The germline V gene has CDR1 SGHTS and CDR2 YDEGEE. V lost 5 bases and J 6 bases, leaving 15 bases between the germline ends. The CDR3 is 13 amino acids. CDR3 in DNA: TGTGCCAGCAGATACAACAGGGTTCCCGAGCAGTACTTC. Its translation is CASRYNRVPEQYF.

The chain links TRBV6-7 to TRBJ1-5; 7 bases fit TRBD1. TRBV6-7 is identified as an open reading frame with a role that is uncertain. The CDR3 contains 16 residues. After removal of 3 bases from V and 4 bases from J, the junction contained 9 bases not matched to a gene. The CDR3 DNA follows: TGTGCCAGCAGTTATGCGTGGGGACAGTTGAATCAGCCCCAGCATTTT. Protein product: CASSYAWGQLNQPQHF.

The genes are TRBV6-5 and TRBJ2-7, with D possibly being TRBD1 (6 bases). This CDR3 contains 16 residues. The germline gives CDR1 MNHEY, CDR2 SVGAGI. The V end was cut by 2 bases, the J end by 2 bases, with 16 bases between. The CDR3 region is CASSYAGTLRAYEQYF. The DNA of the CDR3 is TGTGCCAGCAGTTACGCCGGGACATTAAGGGCCTACGAGCAGTACTTC.

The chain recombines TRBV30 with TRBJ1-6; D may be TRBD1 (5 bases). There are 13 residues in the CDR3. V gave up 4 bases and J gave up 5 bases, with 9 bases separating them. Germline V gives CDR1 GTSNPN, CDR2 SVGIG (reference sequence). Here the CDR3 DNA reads TGTGCCTGGAATCGACAGAATAATTCACCCCTCCACTTT. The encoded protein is CAWNRQNNSPLHF. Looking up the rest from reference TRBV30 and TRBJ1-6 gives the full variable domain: SQTIHQWPATLVQPVGSPLSLECTVEGTSNPNLYWYRQAAGRGLQLLFYSVGIGQISSEVPQNLSASRPQDRQFILSSKKLLLSDSGFYLCAWNRQNNSPLHFGNGTRLTVT.

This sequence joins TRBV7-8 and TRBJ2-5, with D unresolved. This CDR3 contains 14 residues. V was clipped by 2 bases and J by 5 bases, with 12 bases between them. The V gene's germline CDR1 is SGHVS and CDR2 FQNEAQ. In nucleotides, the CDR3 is TGTGCCAGCAGCTTAATGGTGGGCCCTGAGACCCAGTACTTC. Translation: CASSLMVGPETQYF.

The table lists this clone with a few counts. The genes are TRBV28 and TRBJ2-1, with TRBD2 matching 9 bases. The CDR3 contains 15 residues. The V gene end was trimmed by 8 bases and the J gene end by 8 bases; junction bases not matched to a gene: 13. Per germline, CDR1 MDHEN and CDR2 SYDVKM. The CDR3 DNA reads TGTGCCAGCGCTTCACGGCGGGGGGGCGTCGATGAGCAGTTCTTC. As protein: CASASRRGGVDEQFF.

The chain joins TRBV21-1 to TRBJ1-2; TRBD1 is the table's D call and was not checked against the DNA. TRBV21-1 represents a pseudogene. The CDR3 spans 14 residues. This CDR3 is CASSASTGAGGYTF. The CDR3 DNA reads TGTGCCAGCAGCGCATCGACAGGGGCGGGGGGCTACACCTTC.